This TCR beta chain was sequenced in a study of blood T cell repertoires in COVID-19. V gave up 6 bases and J gave up 4 bases, with 14 bases separating them. The CDR3 totals 14 residues. Germline V gene data show CDR1 as KGHDR and CDR2 as SFDVKD. The repertoire was sequenced with immunoSEQ multiplex PCR; TCRdb's copy has only in-frame clones and lacks some. Here the sample spans some 170,000 clones, over 70% being singletons. The material sequenced was peripheral blood. The chain has TRBV24-1 and TRBJ1-2; D is possibly TRBD1 (6 bases). The receptor was derived from a middle-aged woman with COVID-19, enrolled during active disease. CDR3 amino acids: CATSHQGQGYGYTF. The DNA for the CDR3 is TGTGCCACCAGTCATCAGGGGCAGGGCTATGGCTACACCTTC.